A selection of T cell receptor beta chains follows, all from one sample in a study of blood T cell repertoires in COVID-19. Some clones are missing from TCRdb's copy, which holds only in-frame ones; the method was immunoSEQ multiplex PCR. This table holds around 290,000 clones, around 87% found once. The sequenced material came from peripheral blood. The source is a woman aged 45-65 years who had recovered from COVID-19. Each CDR3 is given without its conserved first and last residue. Each record gives: V gene, CDR3 protein.

v_call: TRBV29-1; cdr3_aa: SVGRAQETQY
v_call: TRBV4-3; cdr3_aa: ASSQDQGTNSPLH
v_call: TRBV9; cdr3_aa: ASSVSTDYNSPLH
v_call: TRBV7-2; cdr3_aa: ASSLDATGEAF
v_call: TRBV6-5; cdr3_aa: AIRGRLDGEQY
v_call: TRBV7-8; cdr3_aa: ASSPGTGGSYEQY
v_call: TRBV7-2; cdr3_aa: ASSPRGGRNTEAF
v_call: TRBV20-1; cdr3_aa: SASSPSEIYEQY
v_call: TRBV20-1; cdr3_aa: RVNRGNEQF
v_call: TRBV20-1; cdr3_aa: SASRASGGYNEQF
v_call: TRBV7-2; cdr3_aa: ASSLVSLASGGRDIQY
v_call: TRBV29-1; cdr3_aa: SVERGRGGTEAF
v_call: TRBV4-3; cdr3_aa: ASSLTVANYGYT
v_call: TRBV6-5; cdr3_aa: ASSYSISRTEAF
v_call: TRBV5-1; cdr3_aa: ASSLDGLAATDTQY
v_call: TRBV18; cdr3_aa: ASSEFVGVGTEAF
v_call: TRBV5-6; cdr3_aa: ASSLRTGASNYGYT
v_call: TRBV2; cdr3_aa: ASSADRGRAVGTEAF
v_call: TRBV28; cdr3_aa: ASSKFRIGETQY
v_call: TRBV7-6; cdr3_aa: ASSLGTADKNIQY
v_call: TRBV15; cdr3_aa: ATSSWDSNEKLF
v_call: TRBV5-4; cdr3_aa: ASSLDSSDTQY
v_call: TRBV12-3/TRBV12-4; cdr3_aa: ASSLEGDSPLH
v_call: TRBV27; cdr3_aa: ASSGHEAGYGYT
v_call: TRBV6-5; cdr3_aa: ASSYRGITEAF
v_call: TRBV27; cdr3_aa: ATARDRAIEQY
v_call: TRBV6-5; cdr3_aa: ASSQTGNQPQH
v_call: TRBV10-3; cdr3_aa: AISESTGGYEQY
v_call: TRBV9; cdr3_aa: ASSANPGTNYGYT
v_call: TRBV6-6; cdr3_aa: ASSNPGYEQY
v_call: TRBV30; cdr3_aa: AWRELAVRADTQY
v_call: TRBV4-1; cdr3_aa: ASSQEFGLAGGSSTDTQY
v_call: TRBV6-6; cdr3_aa: ASRLGGMRHEQY
v_call: TRBV10-3; cdr3_aa: AISGASASTDTQY
v_call: TRBV10-3; cdr3_aa: AIRSGNYGYT
v_call: TRBV5-4; cdr3_aa: ASSPGTSGRVGETQY
v_call: TRBV9; cdr3_aa: ASSVGPAGGYNEQF
v_call: TRBV18; cdr3_aa: ASSLTPRTDYEQY
v_call: TRBV19; cdr3_aa: ASRARRGRGTEAF
v_call: TRBV7-9; cdr3_aa: ASTRRAGGLSYYNEQF
v_call: TRBV11-1; cdr3_aa: ASAVTGDSPLH
v_call: TRBV28; cdr3_aa: ASSTVLYGYT
v_call: TRBV5-8; cdr3_aa: ASSFGTRPSYEQY
v_call: TRBV27; cdr3_aa: ASSSNRGYTEAF
v_call: TRBV5-4; cdr3_aa: ASSLTPGNTEAF
v_call: TRBV7-3; cdr3_aa: ASSPGTSGNEQY
v_call: TRBV6-5; cdr3_aa: ASTGKIDMNTEAF
v_call: TRBV5-1; cdr3_aa: ASSSQTSGVGEQY
v_call: TRBV27; cdr3_aa: ASSFYGTEAF
v_call: TRBV27; cdr3_aa: ASSSRAGELF
v_call: TRBV5-6; cdr3_aa: ASSSTGGYQPQH
v_call: TRBV7-2; cdr3_aa: ASSRLVQAGELF
v_call: TRBV19; cdr3_aa: ASTSGGRGLNYGYT
v_call: TRBV7-6; cdr3_aa: ASSRAQWAGQETQY